What follows are 17 T cell receptor beta chains derived from one specimen sequenced in a study of T cells in Graves' hyperthyroidism and ophthalmopathy (dated by TCRdb to the late 2010s). Library generation was performed with multiplex PCR. The instrument was an Illumina HiSeq 2000. The TCR beta CDR3 regions were amplified from RNA transcripts. A first-round RT-PCR of the TCR CDR3 used the HTBI primer set with the Qiagen OneStep RT-PCR kit. TCRdb reran the public reads through fastp at Q25 and MiXCR, keeping productive beta chains. Here each entry gathers all rows of one CDR3 protein and keeps the most common genes and DNA. The table for this sample lists about 530,000 distinct CDR3 sequences; roughly a sixth of them were counted only once. The leading ten clones occupy 15% to 20% of the sample. Input material: blood. The receptors stem from a woman younger than 30 with Graves' ophthalmopathy.

At least ten counts were recorded for this clonotype. The chain combines TRBV10-3 with TRBJ1-5; D is perhaps TRBD1 (5 bases). The V and J ends lost 6 bases and 3 bases respectively, with 9 bases between them. Germline V CDR1 and CDR2: ENHRY, SYGVKD. The CDR3 contains 13 residues. The chain's CDR3 is CAISQGSNQPQHF. The CDR3 nucleotides read TGTGCCATCAGCCAGGGATCCAATCAGCCCCAGCATTTT.

Concerning this clonotype: The junction departs from germline at one end; a sequencing error may be responsible. The chain joins TRBV7-3 to TRBJ2-6; D is perhaps TRBD1 (6 bases). CDR1 and CDR2 (germline): SGHTA, FQGTGA. This CDR3 is 17 amino acids long. The CDR3 spells CASSQSWDNSGANVLTF. The CDR3 region has the DNA TGCGCCAGCAGCCAAAGCTGGGACAACTCTGGGGCCAACGTCCTGACTTTC.

A word on this clonotype: This may arise from a read error, as a much more abundant clone is one base away. The chain combines TRBV12-3 or TRBV12-4 with TRBJ2-2; possible D gene TRBD2, 6 bases. The CDR3 extends over 13 amino acids. The CDR3 sequence: CASWLAGTGEPFF. DNA of the CDR3: TGTGCCAGTTGGCTGGCGGGGACCGGGGAGCCGTTTTTT.

In its sample, this clonotype was seen many times. DNA of the CDR3: TGCAGTGCTCTGCACTTAGCGGGGGGGGAGACCCAGTACTTC. It specifies CSALHLAGGETQYF. The V and J genes are TRBV20-1 and TRBJ2-5; 11 bases align to TRBD2. This CDR3 comprises 14 residues. The V gene end was trimmed by 5 bases and the J gene end by 5 bases; junction bases not matched to a gene: 7. The germline V gene has CDR1 DFQATT and CDR2 SNEGSKA (reference sequence).

This clonotype was counted a few times. This sequence joins TRBV10-3 and TRBJ2-3, with 14 nucleotides matching TRBD2. Unmatched junction bases numbered 8, after V lost 7 bases and J lost 8 bases. This CDR3 has 15 residues. Per the germline V gene, CDR1 is ENHRY and CDR2 is SYGVKD. CDR3 protein: CAINSGTSGGGTQYF. CDR3 bases: TGTGCCATCAATTCTGGGACTAGCGGGGGCGGTACGCAGTATTTT.

V is TRBV20-1 and J is TRBJ2-5, with a possible D match to TRBD2 (5 bases). The CDR3 contains 16 residues. Between the trimmed V and J ends, which lost 4 bases and 1 base, there was a span of 19 bases. Germline lookup yields CDR1 DFQATT and CDR2 SNEGSKA (reference sequence). In nucleotides, the CDR3 is TGCAGTGCTACAATTCTAGCCTTAGCGTCCCAAGAGACCCAGTACTTC. Encoded protein: CSATILALASQETQYF.

This chain uses TRBV30 with TRBJ2-7; 9 nucleotides agree with TRBD1. The J segment lost 4 bases and the V segment lost 2 bases, leaving 12 bases of the junction unmatched. CDR1 GTSNPN and CDR2 SVGIG come from the germline V gene (reference sequence). The CDR3 runs 16 residues. The DNA for the CDR3 is TGTGCCTGGAGTCCTCTGACCGGGACAGGGTATTACGAGCAGTACTTC. As protein: CAWSPLTGTGYYEQYF.

The CDR3 loop is CASSPGGPNYGYTF. The CDR3 DNA is TGTGCCAGCAGTCCAGGGGGCCCAAACTATGGCTACACCTTC. V usage is TRBV7-2 and J usage is TRBJ1-2; 8 bases agree with TRBD1. The V gene end was trimmed by 6 bases and the J gene end by 2 bases; junction bases not matched to a gene: 5. Germline V gene data show CDR1 as SGHTA and CDR2 as FQGNSA. The length of the CDR3 is 14 residues.

This clonotype was detected a few times. V gene TRBV14 combines with J gene TRBJ2-3; TRBD1 aligns across 8 bases. V was clipped by 4 bases and J by 3 bases; unmatched bases: 3. Looked up from germline, CDR1 is SGHDN and CDR2 is FVKESK. This CDR3 region has 14 residues. CDR3 nucleotide sequence: TGTGCCAGCAGCCGAGGACAGGGAACAGATACGCAGTATTTT. Its protein product is CASSRGQGTDTQYF.

This clonotype was observed at least ten times. The genes are TRBV29-1 and TRBJ1-1, with D perhaps matching TRBD1 (5 bases). This CDR3 comprises 14 residues. CDR1 and CDR2 (germline): SQVTM, ANQGSEA. V was cut by 8 bases and J by 1 base, with 17 bases left in between. CDR3 region: CSQYPKGPNTEAFF. Here the CDR3 DNA reads TGCAGCCAATATCCCAAGGGGCCGAACACTGAAGCTTTCTTT.

This chain uses TRBV2 with TRBJ2-3, with D unresolved. The V end lost 3 bases, the J end lost 2 bases, and 12 bases lay between the germline ends. Germline-derived CDR1 and CDR2 are SNHLY and FYNNEI. CDR3 length: 15 amino acids. The CDR3 DNA sequence: TGTGCCAGCAGTGACAGTTTGACTTTCACAGATACGCAGTATTTT. Translation: CASSDSLTFTDTQYF.

This clonotype has ten or more counts. The junction departs from germline at one end; a sequencing error may be responsible. The gene calls are TRBV12-3 or TRBV12-4 and TRBJ1-5; D is uncertain. The CDR3 is made up of 13 amino acids. CDR3 coding DNA: TGTGCCAGCAGCTTAGGTAGCAATCAGCCCCAGCATTTT. This gives the protein CASSLGSNQPQHF.

This chain connects TRBV2 to TRBJ2-1; D call uncertain. The CDR3 length is 13 residues. The germline gives CDR1 SNHLY, CDR2 FYNNEI. The V end lost 10 bases, the J end lost 7 bases, and 17 bases lay between the germline ends. This chain's CDR3 is CATYVRESNEQFF. The DNA for the CDR3 is TGTGCCACCTACGTAAGGGAAAGTAATGAGCAGTTCTTC.

This clonotype was seen repeatedly, ten times or more. V gene TRBV2 combines with J gene TRBJ2-7, with D unclear. The CDR3 totals 12 residues. V lost 5 bases, J lost 3 bases, and 8 bases lay in between. The germline gives CDR1 SNHLY, CDR2 FYNNEI. The CDR3 is CASSSFSYEQYF. CDR3 bases: TGTGCCAGCAGTTCCTTCAGCTACGAGCAGTACTTC.

Ten or more counts support this clonotype. V usage is TRBV3-1 and J usage is TRBJ1-5, with D possibly TRBD1 on 5 matching bases. The CDR3 is made up of 14 amino acids. The V gene's germline CDR1 is LGHDT and CDR2 YNNKEL (reference sequence). Trimming cost V 0 bases and J 5 bases, with 8 bases left between them. The CDR3 region has the DNA TGTGCCAGCAGCCAAGAGTGGGGGGATCAGCCCCAGCATTTT. Translated, it gives CASSQEWGDQPQHF. Full variable domain (outside the CDR3, taken from reference TRBV3-1 and TRBJ1-5): DTAVSQTPKYLVTQMGNDKSIKCEQNLGHDTMYWYKQDSKKFLKIMFSYNNKELIINETVPNRFSPKSPDKAHLNLHINSLELGDSAVYFCASSQEWGDQPQHFGDGTRLSIL.

Concerning this clonotype: This could be a read error, since a much larger clone is one nucleotide away. The gene calls are TRBV7-9 and TRBJ2-3; 7 nucleotides match TRBD1. V lost 5 bases to trimming and J lost 2 bases; unmatched junction nucleotides: 7. Looked up from germline, CDR1 is SEHNR and CDR2 is FQNEAQ (reference sequence). This CDR3 contains 15 residues. In nucleotides, the CDR3 is TGTGCCAGCAGCCCCAAGACAGGGCTCACAGATACGCAGTATTTT. Residues: CASSPKTGLTDTQYF.

This clonotype was detected only a few times. This chain joins TRBV29-1 and TRBJ2-1; no definite D call. In germline, CDR1 is SQVTM, CDR2 ANQGSEA. The germline V and J ends were trimmed by 7 bases and 0 bases, with 10 bases remaining between them. CDR3 length: 13 residues. Here the CDR3 DNA reads TGCAGCGGAAAAACGAGCTCCTACAATGAGCAGTTCTTC. It yields the protein CSGKTSSYNEQFF.